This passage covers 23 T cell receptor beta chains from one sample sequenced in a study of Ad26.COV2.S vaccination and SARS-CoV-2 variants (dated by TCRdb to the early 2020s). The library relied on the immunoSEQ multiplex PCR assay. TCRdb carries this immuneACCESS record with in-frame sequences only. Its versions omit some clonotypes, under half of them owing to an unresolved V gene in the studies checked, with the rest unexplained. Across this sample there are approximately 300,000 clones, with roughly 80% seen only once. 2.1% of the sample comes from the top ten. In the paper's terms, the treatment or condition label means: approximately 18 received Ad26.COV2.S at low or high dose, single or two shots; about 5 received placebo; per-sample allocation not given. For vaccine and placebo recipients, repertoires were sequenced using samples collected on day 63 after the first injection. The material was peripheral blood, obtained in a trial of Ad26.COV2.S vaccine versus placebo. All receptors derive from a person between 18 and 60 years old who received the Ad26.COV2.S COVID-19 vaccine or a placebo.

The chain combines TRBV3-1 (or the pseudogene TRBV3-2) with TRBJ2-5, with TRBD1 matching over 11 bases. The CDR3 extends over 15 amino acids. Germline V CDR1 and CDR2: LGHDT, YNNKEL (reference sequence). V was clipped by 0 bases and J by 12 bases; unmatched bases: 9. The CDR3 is CASSQDPGQGGRKYF. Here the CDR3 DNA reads TGTGCCAGCAGCCAAGATCCGGGACAGGGGGGCCGGAAGTACTTC.

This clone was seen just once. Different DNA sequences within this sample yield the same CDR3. CDR3: CASSFSRGYEQYF. The CDR3, as DNA: TGTGCCAGCAGTTTCTCTAGGGGCTACGAGCAGTACTTC. The chain joins TRBV27 to TRBJ2-7; tentatively, D is TRBD1 (5 bases). Trimming stripped 3 bases from V and 3 bases from J, with 9 bases between. The CDR3 totals 13 residues. Germline assignment: CDR1 MNHEY and CDR2 SMNVEV (reference sequence).

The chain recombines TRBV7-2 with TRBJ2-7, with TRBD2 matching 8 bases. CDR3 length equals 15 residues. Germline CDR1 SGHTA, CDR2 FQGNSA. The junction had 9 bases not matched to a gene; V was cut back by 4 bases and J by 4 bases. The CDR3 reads CASSSDSGVLYEQYF. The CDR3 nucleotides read TGTGCCAGCAGCTCAGATAGCGGGGTTCTTTACGAGCAGTACTTC.

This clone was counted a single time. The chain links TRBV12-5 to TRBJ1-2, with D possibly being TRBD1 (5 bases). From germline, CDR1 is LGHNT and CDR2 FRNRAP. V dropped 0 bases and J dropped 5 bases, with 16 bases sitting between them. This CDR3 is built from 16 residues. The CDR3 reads CASGLVRGAGDYGYTF. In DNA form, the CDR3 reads TGTGCTAGTGGTTTGGTACGAGGGGCGGGGGATTATGGCTACACCTTC. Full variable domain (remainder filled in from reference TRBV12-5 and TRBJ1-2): DARVTQTPRHKVTEMGQEVTMRCQPILGHNTVFWYRQTMMQGLELLAYFRNRAPLDDSGMPKDRFSAEMPDATLATLKIQPSEPRDSAVYFCASGLVRGAGDYGYTFGSGTRLTVV.

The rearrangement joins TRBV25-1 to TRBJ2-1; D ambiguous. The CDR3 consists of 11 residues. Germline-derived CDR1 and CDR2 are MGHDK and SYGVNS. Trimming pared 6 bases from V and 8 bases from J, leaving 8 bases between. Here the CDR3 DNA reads TGTGCCAGCAGAAATTACGATGAGCAGTTCTTC. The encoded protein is CASRNYDEQFF.

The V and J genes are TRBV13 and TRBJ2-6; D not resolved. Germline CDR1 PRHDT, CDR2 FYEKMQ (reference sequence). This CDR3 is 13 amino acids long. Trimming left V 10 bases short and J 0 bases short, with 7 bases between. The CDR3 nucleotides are TGTGCCACCGGCCGCTCTGGGGCCAACGTCCTGACTTTC. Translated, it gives CATGRSGANVLTF.

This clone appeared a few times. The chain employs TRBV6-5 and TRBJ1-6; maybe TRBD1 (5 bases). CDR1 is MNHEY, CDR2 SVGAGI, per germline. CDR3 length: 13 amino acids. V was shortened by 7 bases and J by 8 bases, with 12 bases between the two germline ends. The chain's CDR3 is CASKRGKDSPLHF. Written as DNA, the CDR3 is TGTGCCAGCAAGAGGGGTAAGGATTCACCCCTCCACTTT.

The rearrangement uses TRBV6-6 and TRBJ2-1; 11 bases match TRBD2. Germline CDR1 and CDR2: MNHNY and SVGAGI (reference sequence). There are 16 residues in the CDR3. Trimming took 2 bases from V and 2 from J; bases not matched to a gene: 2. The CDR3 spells CASSYPTSGAYNEQFF. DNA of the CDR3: TGTGCCAGCAGTTACCCGACTAGCGGGGCCTACAATGAGCAGTTCTTC.

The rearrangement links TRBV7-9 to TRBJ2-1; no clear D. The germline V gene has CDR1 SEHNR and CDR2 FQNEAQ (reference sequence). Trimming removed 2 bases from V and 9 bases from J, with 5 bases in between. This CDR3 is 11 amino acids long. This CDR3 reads CASSLITEQFF. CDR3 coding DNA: TGTGCCAGCAGCTTAATCACTGAGCAGTTCTTC. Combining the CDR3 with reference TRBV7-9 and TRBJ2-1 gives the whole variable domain DTGVSQNPRHKITKRGQNVTFRCDPISEHNRLYWYRQTLGQGPEFLTYFQNEAQLEKSRLLSDRFSAERPKGSFSTLEIQRTEQGDSAMYLCASSLITEQFFGPGTRLTVL.

Here the CDR3 DNA reads TGTGCCAGCAGCTCGACAGTAGAAGAGACCCAGTACTTC. It yields the protein CASSSTVEETQYF. This rearrangement joins TRBV5-6 to TRBJ2-5, with D possibly TRBD1 on 5 matching bases. This CDR3 is 13 amino acids long. Germline-derived CDR1 and CDR2 are SGHDT and YYEEEE. V gave up 3 bases and J gave up 3 bases, with 9 bases separating them.

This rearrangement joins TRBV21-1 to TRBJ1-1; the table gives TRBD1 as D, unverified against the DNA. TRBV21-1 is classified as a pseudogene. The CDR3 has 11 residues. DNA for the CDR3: TGTGCCAGCAGCTTAGACAGGTTAGCTTTCTTT. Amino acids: CASSLDRLAFF.

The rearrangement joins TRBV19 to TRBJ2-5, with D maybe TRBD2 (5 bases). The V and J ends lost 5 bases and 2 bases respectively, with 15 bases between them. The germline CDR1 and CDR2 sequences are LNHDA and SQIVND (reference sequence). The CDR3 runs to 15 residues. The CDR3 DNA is TGTGCCAGTAGTTTGCGGGCCTTAACACAAGAGACCCAGTACTTC. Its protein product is CASSLRALTQETQYF.

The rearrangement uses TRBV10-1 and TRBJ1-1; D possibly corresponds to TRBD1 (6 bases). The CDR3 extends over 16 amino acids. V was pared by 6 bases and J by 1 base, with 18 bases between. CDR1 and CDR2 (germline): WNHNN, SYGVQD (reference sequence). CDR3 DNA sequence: TGCGCCAGCAGCGCATCAGGTGGGGGGCCGAACACTGAAGCTTTCTTT. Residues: CASSASGGGPNTEAFF.

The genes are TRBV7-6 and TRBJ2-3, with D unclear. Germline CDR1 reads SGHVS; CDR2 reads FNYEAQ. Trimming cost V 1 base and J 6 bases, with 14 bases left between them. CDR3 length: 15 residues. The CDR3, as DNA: TGTGCCAGCAGCTTAGAGAGGACCATCTCTGATACGCAGTATTTT. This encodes CASSLERTISDTQYF.

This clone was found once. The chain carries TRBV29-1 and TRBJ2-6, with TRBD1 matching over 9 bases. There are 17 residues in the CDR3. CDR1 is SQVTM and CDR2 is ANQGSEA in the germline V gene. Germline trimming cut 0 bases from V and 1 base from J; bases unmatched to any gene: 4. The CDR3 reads CSVEEGTGFSGANVLTF. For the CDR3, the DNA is TGCAGCGTTGAAGAGGGGACAGGGTTTTCTGGGGCCAACGTCCTGACTTTC.

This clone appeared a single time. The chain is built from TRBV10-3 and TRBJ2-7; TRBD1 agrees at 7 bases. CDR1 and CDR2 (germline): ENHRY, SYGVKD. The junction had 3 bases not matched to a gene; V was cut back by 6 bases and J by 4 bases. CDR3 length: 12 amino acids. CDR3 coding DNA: TGTGCCATCAGGGACAGGCAGTACGAGCAGTACTTC. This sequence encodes CAIRDRQYEQYF.

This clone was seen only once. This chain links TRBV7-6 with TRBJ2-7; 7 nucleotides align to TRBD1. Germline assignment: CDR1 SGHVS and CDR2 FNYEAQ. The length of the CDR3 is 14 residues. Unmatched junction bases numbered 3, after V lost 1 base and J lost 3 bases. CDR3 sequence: CASSLGAGGYEQYF. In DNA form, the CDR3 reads TGTGCCAGCAGCTTAGGGGCAGGGGGCTACGAGCAGTACTTC.

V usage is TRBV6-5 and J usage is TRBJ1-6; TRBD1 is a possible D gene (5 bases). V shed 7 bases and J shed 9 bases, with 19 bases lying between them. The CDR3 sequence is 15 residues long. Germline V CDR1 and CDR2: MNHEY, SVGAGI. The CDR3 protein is CASNAKDPGGSPLHF. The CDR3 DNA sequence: TGTGCCAGCAACGCAAAGGATCCGGGGGGTTCACCCCTCCACTTT.

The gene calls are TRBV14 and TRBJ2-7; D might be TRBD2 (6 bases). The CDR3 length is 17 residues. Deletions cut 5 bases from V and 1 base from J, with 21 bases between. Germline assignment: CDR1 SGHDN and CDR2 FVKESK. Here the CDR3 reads CASSNNFIRGGSYEQYF. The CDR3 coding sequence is TGTGCCAGCAGCAACAATTTTATAAGGGGAGGATCCTACGAGCAGTACTTC.

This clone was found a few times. As DNA, the CDR3 is TGTGCCAGCAGCTTACCAATAGCAGGGCGGGGGGCTGAAGTCTATGGCTACACCTTC. Translation: CASSLPIAGRGAEVYGYTF. V is TRBV7-9 and J is TRBJ1-2, with D possibly TRBD1 on 6 matching bases. The germline V and J ends were trimmed by 2 bases and 4 bases, with 26 bases remaining between them. This CDR3 has 19 residues. CDR1 is SEHNR, CDR2 FQNEAQ, per germline (reference sequence).

The CDR3 protein is CASSPRADRGSYEQYF. The CDR3 DNA sequence: TGTGCCAGCAGCCCCCGCGCGGACAGGGGTAGTTACGAGCAGTACTTC. The J gene is TRBJ2-7, the V gene TRBV7-9, with 9 bases fitting TRBD1. Germline values: CDR1 SEHNR, CDR2 FQNEAQ (reference sequence). This CDR3 comprises 16 residues. Trimming took 5 bases from V and 4 from J; bases not matched to a gene: 12.

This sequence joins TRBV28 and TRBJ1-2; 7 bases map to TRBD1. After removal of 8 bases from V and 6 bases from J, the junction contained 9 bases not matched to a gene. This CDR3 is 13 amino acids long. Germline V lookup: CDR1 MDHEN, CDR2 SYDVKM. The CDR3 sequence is CASGEGAIDGYTF. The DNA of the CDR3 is TGTGCCAGCGGCGAGGGGGCGATTGATGGCTACACCTTC.

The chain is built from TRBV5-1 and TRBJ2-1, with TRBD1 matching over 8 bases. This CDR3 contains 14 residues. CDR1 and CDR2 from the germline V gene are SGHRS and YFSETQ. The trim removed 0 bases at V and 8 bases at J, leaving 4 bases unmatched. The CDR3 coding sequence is TGCGCCAGCAGCTTGGGGACAGGGAGTGATGAGCAGTTCTTC. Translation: CASSLGTGSDEQFF.